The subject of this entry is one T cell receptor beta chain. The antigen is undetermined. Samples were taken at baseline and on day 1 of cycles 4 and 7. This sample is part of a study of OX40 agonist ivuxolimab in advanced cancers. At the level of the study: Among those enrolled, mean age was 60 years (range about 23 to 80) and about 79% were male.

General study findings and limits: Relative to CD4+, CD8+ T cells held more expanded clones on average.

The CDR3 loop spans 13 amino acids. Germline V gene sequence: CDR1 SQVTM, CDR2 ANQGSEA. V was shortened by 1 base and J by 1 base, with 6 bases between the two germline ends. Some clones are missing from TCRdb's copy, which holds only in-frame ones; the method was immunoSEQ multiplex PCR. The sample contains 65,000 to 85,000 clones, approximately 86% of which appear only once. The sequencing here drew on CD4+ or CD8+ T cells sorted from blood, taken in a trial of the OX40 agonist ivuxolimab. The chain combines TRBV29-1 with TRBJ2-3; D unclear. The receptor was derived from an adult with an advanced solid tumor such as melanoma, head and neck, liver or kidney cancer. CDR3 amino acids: CSVEGAGTDTQYF. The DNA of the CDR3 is TGCAGCGTTGAAGGGGCGGGCACAGATACGCAGTATTTT.